This T cell receptor beta chain was profiled in a study of T-cell memory formation after mild COVID-19. Study-level results: The main location of contracting CD4+ clones was CM and EM, and that of contracting CD8+ clones was EMRA.

One entry per CDR3 protein results from TCRdb running MiXCR on the 5' RACE reads. The sample contains around 130,000 distinct CDR3 sequences, around 15% of which appear only once. CDR1 is SEHNR, CDR2 FQNEAQ, per germline (reference sequence). The CDR3 sequence is 15 residues long. The germline V and J ends were trimmed by 5 bases and 2 bases, with 14 bases remaining between them. Comment on this clonotype: Its antigen remains unknown.

This chain connects TRBV7-9 to TRBJ2-3; either TRBD1 or TRBD2 may supply D (5 bases each). The sample consisted of PBMCs or a T cell subset sorted from them (not recorded which). The receptor comes from an adult woman who had mild COVID-19 (a few samples of this study predate the infection). Cell type and time point are not known. CDR3 amino acids: CASSPRPGPTDTQYF. The CDR3 nucleotides read TGTGCCAGCAGCCCAAGACCGGGACCCACAGATACGCAGTATTTT.